The entry that follows covers one T cell receptor beta chain sequence. Antigen specificity is unknown. Trimming pared 0 bases from V and 7 bases from J, leaving 16 bases between. CDR3 length: 16 amino acids. The germline CDR1 and CDR2 sequences are SGHRS and YFSETQ. Memory CD4+ cells were the fraction left after CD45RA+ naive selection. The data originate from a study of shared clonotypes between healthy human individuals. Some clones are missing from TCRdb's copy, which holds only in-frame ones; the method was immunoSEQ multiplex PCR. The sample holds about 680,000 clones, around 72% seen once. General study results and limits: Deeper or shallower sequencing was expected to change how clonotypes are shared among donors.

Source material: memory CD4+ T cells sorted from blood. Subset noted: CD45RA-negative fraction. The V and J genes are TRBV5-1 and TRBJ1-4; TRBD1 might be the D (5 bases). The receptor was derived from a woman aged 25 to 39 in good health. CDR3 region: CASSLGVRAEGEKLFF. DNA of the CDR3: TGCGCCAGCAGCTTGGGAGTCAGGGCTGAGGGTGAAAAACTGTTTTTT. The variable domain in full, with the rest retrieved from reference TRBV5-1 and TRBJ1-4, is KAGVTQTPRYLIKTRGQQVTLSCSPISGHRSVSWYQQTPGQGLQFLFEYFSETQRNKGNFPGRFSGRQFSNSRSEMNVSTLELGDSALYLCASSLGVRAEGEKLFFGSGTQLSVL.